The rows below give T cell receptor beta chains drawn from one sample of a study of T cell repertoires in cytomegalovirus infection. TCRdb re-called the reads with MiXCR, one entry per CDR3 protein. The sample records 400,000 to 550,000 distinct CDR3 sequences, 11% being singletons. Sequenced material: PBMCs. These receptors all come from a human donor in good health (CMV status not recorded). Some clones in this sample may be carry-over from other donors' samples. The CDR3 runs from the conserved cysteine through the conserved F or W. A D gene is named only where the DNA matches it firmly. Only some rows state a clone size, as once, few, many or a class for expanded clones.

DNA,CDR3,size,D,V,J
TGTGCCAGCAGTACTACTAGCGGCCTTTCCTACGAGCAGTACTTC,CASSTTSGLSYEQYF,many,TRBD2,TRBV11-1,TRBJ2-7
TGTGCCAGCAGTTACCACGGTAACAATGAGCAGTTCTTC,CASSYHGNNEQFF,.,.,TRBV6-6,TRBJ2-1
TGTGCCAGCAGCCGTACTGATCGCAGGACTGGATCCTACAATGAGCAGTTCTTC,CASSRTDRRTGSYNEQFF,many,.,TRBV6-1,TRBJ2-1
TGTGCCAGCAGTTTATACCGACTAGCGACTGACGAGCAGTACTTC,CASSLYRLATDEQYF,many,TRBD2,TRBV28,TRBJ2-7
TGTGCCAGCAGCAGACTAGCGGGGGGGCGGGACGAGCAGTACTTC,CASSRLAGGRDEQYF,many,TRBD2,TRBV7-6,TRBJ2-7
TGTGCCAGCAGTTTACAACAGGGACCAACCTACGAGCAGTACTTC,CASSLQQGPTYEQYF,many,.,TRBV27,TRBJ2-7
TGTGCCAGCAGCTTAGAGGAGCTTCTGAGCTCTGGGGCCAACGTCCTGACTTTC,CASSLEELLSSGANVLTF,.,.,TRBV7-3,TRBJ2-6
TGTGCCAGTAGCCCCGGTGGTGCGCGGGGGCTCTCCTACAATGAGCAGTTCTTC,CASSPGGARGLSYNEQFF,few,.,TRBV19,TRBJ2-1
TGTGCCAGCAGCGTAGGAGAAAGGGGTGCCGGGGCCAACGTCCTGACTTTC,CASSVGERGAGANVLTF,.,.,TRBV9,TRBJ2-6
TGTGCCAGCACCCGGACTAGCGGGAGTGGGGCTGAGCAGTTCTTC,CASTRTSGSGAEQFF,many,TRBD2,TRBV6-1,TRBJ2-1
TGTGCCAGTAGTATGGGGGGGGCTCTCTATGGCTACACCTTC,CASSMGGALYGYTF,many,.,TRBV19,TRBJ1-2
TGTGCCAGCGGAAAGGGGGAGACCCAGTACTTC,CASGKGETQYF,many,.,TRBV28,TRBJ2-5
TGTGCCACCAGTGAGTCCGGGAACGAAAAACTGTTTTTT,CATSESGNEKLFF,.,.,TRBV24-1,TRBJ1-4
TGTGCCAGCAGCCCAGACGCGGCTAGCGGGGAGGGGACCCAGTACTTC,CASSPDAASGEGTQYF,.,TRBD2,TRBV13,TRBJ2-5
TGTGCCAGCAGCGCCCCCCCGTACCCCGGCTACACCTTC,CASSAPPYPGYTF,few,.,TRBV9,TRBJ1-2
TGTGCCAGCAGCCCCGACCTATTTTACAATGAGCAGTTCTTC,CASSPDLFYNEQFF,many,.,TRBV7-9,TRBJ2-1
TGTGCCAGCAGTTATCGACAGGGGGTTCAAGAGACCCAGTACTTC,CASSYRQGVQETQYF,many,TRBD1,TRBV6-6,TRBJ2-5
TGTGCCAGCAGCCGGACTAGCGGGGTATACGAGCAGTACTTC,CASSRTSGVYEQYF,many,TRBD2,TRBV28,TRBJ2-7
TGTGCCAGTAGTATTTTGATGGGAGCGGGGGGGTCAGGGGAGCAGTTCTTC,CASSILMGAGGSGEQFF,few,TRBD2,TRBV19,TRBJ2-1
TGCGCCAGCAGCTTGGGTCCCCAGGGCTCTGGAAACACCATATATTTT,CASSLGPQGSGNTIYF,.,.,TRBV5-1,TRBJ1-3
TGTGCCAGCAGGGGGGGTCGGGACACCAACAATGAGCAGTTCTTC,CASRGGRDTNNEQFF,many,.,TRBV7-9,TRBJ2-1
TGCGCCAGCAGCCTAACAGGGGACCCACCCGGCTACACCTTC,CASSLTGDPPGYTF,.,TRBD1,TRBV5-1,TRBJ1-2
TGTGCCAGCAGCCCAAACCGGGATCCCCGACACTTC,CASSPNRDPRHF,many,.,TRBV11-2,TRBJ2-7
TGTGCCAGCACCGGGACCCCAGGAGGCACAGATACGCAGTATTTT,CASTGTPGGTDTQYF,many,.,TRBV7-8,TRBJ2-3
TGTGCCAGCAGTTTATGGGGGAACTATGGCTACACCTTC,CASSLWGNYGYTF,many,.,TRBV27,TRBJ1-2
TGTGCCAGTAGCCCGACCTTTTTGGGGAATAGGGTCAATGAGCAGTTCTTC,CASSPTFLGNRVNEQFF,few,.,TRBV19,TRBJ2-1
TGTGCCAGCTCACCAAACCTAGGGGGGAACTATGGCTACACCTTC,CASSPNLGGNYGYTF,.,.,TRBV18,TRBJ1-2
TGCAGTCTCCCCGGACACCCGAACACTGAAGCTTTCTTT,CSLPGHPNTEAFF,.,.,TRBV20-1,TRBJ1-1
TGTGCCATCAGGGAGACAACGACCCACTACGAGCAGTACTTC,CAIRETTTHYEQYF,.,.,TRBV10-3,TRBJ2-7
TGTGCCTGGAGTGTATTTCCCGGGGGTGAGGAGACCCAGTACTTC,CAWSVFPGGEETQYF,.,.,TRBV30,TRBJ2-5
TGTGCCAGCTCACCGTACAGGGGGTCCCCAGATACGCAGTATTTT,CASSPYRGSPDTQYF,few,TRBD1,TRBV18,TRBJ2-3
TGTGCCAGCAGTCAGACAGGGCAGAGTCAGCCCCAGCATTTT,CASSQTGQSQPQHF,few,TRBD1,TRBV6-2/TRBV6-3,TRBJ1-5
TGTGCCAGCAGCTTCATGAGGGAAACCTACGAGCAGTACTTC,CASSFMRETYEQYF,many,.,TRBV7-8,TRBJ2-7
TGTGCCAGCAGAAACACAGGGGGCAGCAATCAGCCCCAGCATTTT,CASRNTGGSNQPQHF,many,TRBD1,TRBV6-2/TRBV6-3,TRBJ1-5
TGTGCCAGCAGAACAGGCACCGGGGCTAGCAATCAGCCCCAGCATTTT,CASRTGTGASNQPQHF,many,.,TRBV12-3/TRBV12-4,TRBJ1-5
TGTGCCAGCAGCCCCAATCAGGGAGCTATAGGCGATGGCTACACCTTC,CASSPNQGAIGDGYTF,many,.,TRBV7-2,TRBJ1-2
TGTGCCAGCAGCCTAAGCGGACTAGCGGGAGAACCAGATACGCAGTATTTT,CASSLSGLAGEPDTQYF,few,TRBD2,TRBV4-2,TRBJ2-3
TGTGCCAGCAGTTTATACTCAGACAGGGGGCAGGGGGACTATGGCTACACCTTC,CASSLYSDRGQGDYGYTF,many,TRBD1,TRBV28,TRBJ1-2
TGTGCCAGCAGCCCCCCTCGTGGGGGTGAGCAGTTCTTC,CASSPPRGGEQFF,many,.,TRBV5-6,TRBJ2-1
TGTGCCAGCAGCTTAACAACAGGGGGGCATGGCTACACCTTC,CASSLTTGGHGYTF,.,TRBD1,TRBV7-9,TRBJ1-2
TGTGCCAGCAGCACAGAAGGGTTTGGCTACACCTTC,CASSTEGFGYTF,many,.,TRBV7-2,TRBJ1-2
TGTGCTAGCAGCGTAGTGGGGGACAGGTTTGAAGCTTTCTTT,CASSVVGDRFEAFF,many,TRBD1,TRBV7-7,TRBJ1-1